This passage covers 16 T cell receptor beta chains from one sample sequenced in a study of shared T cell receptors in the human thymus. Profiling relied on immunoSEQ multiplex PCR, and the TCRdb table lists in-frame clones only, not all of them. The sample contains 700,000 to 750,000 clones, approximately 83% of which appear only once. This sample also belongs to another study, concerning human thymus T cells.

Material: thymocytes. Receptors originate from a girl less than two years old with a congenital heart defect.

The rearrangement joins TRBV6-6 to TRBJ2-1, with 8 bases lining up with TRBD1. This CDR3 region has 15 residues. V shed 6 bases and J 6 bases; nucleotides not matched to a gene: 10. Germline V gene sequence: CDR1 MNHNY, CDR2 SVGAGI (reference sequence). Written as DNA, the CDR3 is TGTGCCAGCAGATCGTCAGGGGGCCCCTCCAATGAGCAGTTCTTC. Translated: CASRSSGGPSNEQFF.

The rearrangement uses TRBV7-2 and TRBJ2-5; D is possibly TRBD2 (6 bases). Germline V gene lookup returns CDR1 SGHTA and CDR2 FQGNSA. The CDR3 is 15 residues long. V dropped 3 bases and J dropped 4 bases, with 15 bases sitting between them. For the CDR3, the DNA is TGTGCCAGCAGCTTCACTTTGTGGGGAGGAGAGACCCAGTACTTC. This codes for CASSFTLWGGETQYF.

This clone was counted only a few times. The chain has TRBV4-3 and TRBJ1-5; 10 bases align to TRBD1. The CDR3 extends over 17 amino acids. J lost 6 bases, V lost 0 bases, and 8 bases had no gene match. Per the germline V gene, CDR1 is LGHNA and CDR2 is YSLEER. CDR3: CASSQDLVRDRGQPQHF. CDR3 coding DNA: TGCGCCAGCAGCCAAGACTTAGTAAGGGACAGGGGTCAGCCCCAGCATTTT.

This chain joins TRBV11-2 and TRBJ1-4; TRBD1 might be the D (5 bases). The V end lost 0 bases, the J end lost 5 bases, and 19 bases lay between the germline ends. Germline-derived CDR1 and CDR2 are SGHAT and FQNNGV. There are 18 residues in the CDR3. CDR3 sequence reads: CASSLENINRITNEKLFF. CDR3 bases: TGTGCCAGCAGCTTAGAGAATATCAACAGGATCACCAATGAAAAACTGTTTTTT.

V gene TRBV19 combines with J gene TRBJ1-5, with D maybe TRBD1 (6 bases). This CDR3 spans 23 amino acids. Trimming cost V 3 bases and J 0 bases, with 33 bases left between them. Germline CDR1 LNHDA, CDR2 SQIVND (reference sequence). CDR3 DNA: TGTGCCAGTAGTATTTGGGCAGGGGATCTTCGGAATCAAATCCCTTATAGCAATCAGCCCCAGCATTTT. Amino acid sequence: CASSIWAGDLRNQIPYSNQPQHF. Filled out from reference TRBV19 and TRBJ1-5, the complete variable domain reads DGGITQSPKYLFRKEGQNVTLSCEQNLNHDAMYWYRQDPGQGLRLIYYSQIVNDFQKGDIAEGYSVSREKKESFPLTVTSAQKNPTAFYLCASSIWAGDLRNQIPYSNQPQHFGDGTRLSIL.

V and J are TRBV5-1 and TRBJ1-2; D is unresolved. CDR1 is SGHRS, CDR2 YFSETQ, per germline. V gave up 4 bases and J gave up 2 bases, with 9 bases separating them. The CDR3 is made up of 13 amino acids. CDR3 sequence reads: CASSNILNYGYTF. The CDR3 region has the DNA TGCGCCAGCAGCAACATACTAAACTATGGCTACACCTTC.

The genes are TRBV5-1 and TRBJ2-1, with D unclear. Trimming took 0 bases from V and 8 from J, leaving 6 bases between them. The CDR3 consists of 12 residues. The germline CDR1 and CDR2 sequences are SGHRS and YFSETQ. The CDR3 DNA is TGCGCCAGCAGCTTGGATCCATATGAGCAGTTCTTC. It specifies CASSLDPYEQFF.

The chain couples TRBV29-1 to TRBJ1-3; 8 bases map to TRBD1. J was trimmed by 0 bases and V by 4 bases; bases with no gene match: 8. The CDR3 consists of 16 residues. Germline CDR1 is SQVTM and CDR2 is ANQGSEA. CDR3 in amino acids: CSVASWTGSSGNTIYF. CDR3 bases: TGCAGCGTTGCTTCATGGACAGGGAGCTCTGGAAACACCATATATTTT.

This clone was seen only a few times. J is TRBJ2-3 and V is TRBV11-2, with TRBD1 matching over 8 bases. The CDR3 is made up of 16 amino acids. V lost 5 bases and J lost 0; bases outside the gene matches: 7. CDR1 is SGHAT, CDR2 FQNNGV, per germline. CDR3 residues: CASSPGTGHSTDTQYF. The CDR3 nucleotides are TGTGCCAGCAGCCCCGGGACAGGCCATAGCACAGATACGCAGTATTTT.

The gene calls are TRBV5-1 and TRBJ2-2; 7 bases are a match to TRBD1. The CDR3 totals 20 residues. CDR1 is SGHRS and CDR2 is YFSETQ in the germline V gene. V gave up 2 bases and J gave up 12 bases; unmatched junction bases: 28. CDR3 region: CASSFHRGADPHSPPSKLFF. The CDR3 nucleotides are TGCGCCAGCAGCTTCCACAGGGGAGCGGATCCCCACTCTCCACCGTCGAAGCTGTTTTTT.

This chain links TRBV6-1 with TRBJ1-1, with no clear D. The length of the CDR3 is 15 residues. V dropped 2 bases and J dropped 7 bases, with 17 bases sitting between them. CDR1 MNHNS and CDR2 SASEGT come from the germline V gene. CDR3 nucleotides: TGTGCCAGCAGTGAATCCGCGGGCCGCGAGGGTGAAGCTTTCTTT. It encodes CASSESAGREGEAFF.

The chain is built from TRBV7-6 and TRBJ1-2; 8 bases match TRBD1. The ends lost 3 bases at V and 7 bases at J; junction bases unmatched: 4. Per germline, CDR1 SGHVS and CDR2 FNYEAQ. The CDR3 is made up of 13 amino acids. The chain's CDR3 is CASSFTGGGGYTF. In DNA, the CDR3 is TGTGCCAGCAGCTTCACAGGGGGAGGTGGCTACACCTTC. Together with reference TRBV7-6 and TRBJ1-2, the CDR3 gives the full variable domain: GAGVSQSPRYKVTKRGQDVALRCDPISGHVSLYWYRQALGQGPEFLTYFNYEAQQDKSGLPNDRFSAERPEGSISTLTIQRTEQRDSAMYRCASSFTGGGGYTFGSGTRLTVV.

The genes are TRBV7-3 and TRBJ2-5, with TRBD1 identical over 7 bases. The CDR3 consists of 16 residues. Germline assignment: CDR1 SGHTA and CDR2 FQGTGA. Losses at the gene ends were 2 bases for V and 3 bases for J; bases not matched to a gene: 9. The CDR3 here is CASSLFPRGREETQYF. The CDR3 DNA follows: TGTGCCAGCAGCTTATTTCCGAGGGGGCGGGAAGAGACCCAGTACTTC.

Comment on this clone: Other DNA sequences in the same sample also yield this CDR3. The chain couples TRBV5-1 to TRBJ1-2; 7 bases align to TRBD1. After removal of 0 bases from V and 5 bases from J, the junction contained 4 bases not matched to a gene. From germline, CDR1 is SGHRS and CDR2 YFSETQ. This CDR3 has 14 residues. This chain's CDR3 is CASSLGDSPYGYTF. CDR3 nucleotides: TGCGCCAGCAGCTTGGGGGACAGCCCTTATGGCTACACCTTC.

The chain joins TRBV10-2 to TRBJ2-3; 7 nucleotides line up with TRBD2. The CDR3 totals 13 residues. CDR1 is WSHSY, CDR2 SAAADI, per germline. V shed 6 bases and J 6 bases; nucleotides not matched to a gene: 6. The CDR3 loop is CASSGMGGDTQYF. The CDR3 bases are TGCGCCAGCAGCGGGATGGGAGGGGATACGCAGTATTTT.

The V gene is TRBV7-6, the J gene TRBJ1-5; no clear D gene. Germline CDR1 and CDR2: SGHVS and FNYEAQ. The CDR3 is 15 amino acids. V gave up 5 bases and J gave up 5 bases, with 16 bases separating them. CDR3 nucleotides: TGTGCCAGCAGCCTCTCGAAGGCGGCCGATCAGCCCCAGCATTTT. Translation gives CASSLSKAADQPQHF.